The present TCR beta chain was sequenced within a study of PD-1 blockade in classical Hodgkin lymphoma. A remark on this clone: The antigen is undetermined.

Time point: cycle 4 day 1 (C4D1), after 6 weeks of nivolumab. Brentuximab vedotin exposure varied, and every patient relapsed after autologous stem cell transplantation. Isolation of CD4+ T cells from thawed PBMCs was performed by magnetic negative selection. Study-level results: Baseline TCR diversity was reportedly lower in newly diagnosed patients than healthy donors.

The CDR3 is 13 residues long. V shed 5 bases, J shed 6 bases, and the junction held 3 bases outside the gene matches. Germline-derived CDR1 and CDR2 are SGHTA and FQGNSA. Data came from immunoSEQ multiplex PCR; TCRdb stores just in-frame clones and leaves some out. The repertoire holds more than 25,000 clones, with more than 70% as singletons. This sample comprised CD4+ T cells from blood, obtained before the fourth cycle of nivolumab. The V and J genes are TRBV7-2 and TRBJ2-4; 8 nucleotides match TRBD1. This sequence originates from a human donor with classical Hodgkin lymphoma. The CDR3 region is CASSPGQGNIQYF. The CDR3 DNA follows: TGTGCCAGCAGCCCCGGACAGGGAAACATTCAGTACTTC. The whole variable domain, filled in from reference TRBV7-2 and TRBJ2-4, reads GAGVSQSPSNKVTEKGKDVELRCDPISGHTALYWYRQSLGQGLEFLIYFQGNSAPDKSGLPSDRFSAERTGGSVSTLTIQRTQQEDSAVYLCASSPGQGNIQYFGAGTRLSVL.